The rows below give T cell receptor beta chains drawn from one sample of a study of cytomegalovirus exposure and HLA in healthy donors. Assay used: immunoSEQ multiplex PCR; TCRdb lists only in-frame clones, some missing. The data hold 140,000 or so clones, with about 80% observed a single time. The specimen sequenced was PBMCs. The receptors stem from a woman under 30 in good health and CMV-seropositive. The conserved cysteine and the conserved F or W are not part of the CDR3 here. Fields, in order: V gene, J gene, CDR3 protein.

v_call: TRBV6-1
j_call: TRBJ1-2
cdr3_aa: ASSDSSRGAGNYGYT

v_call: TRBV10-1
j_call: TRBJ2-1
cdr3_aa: ASSPRISSEGSYNEQF

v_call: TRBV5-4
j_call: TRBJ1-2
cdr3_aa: ASSLDRGNYGYT

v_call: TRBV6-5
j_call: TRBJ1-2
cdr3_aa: ASSYLQGNYGYT

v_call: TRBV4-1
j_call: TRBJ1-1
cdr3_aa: ASRPILQGAGDTEAF

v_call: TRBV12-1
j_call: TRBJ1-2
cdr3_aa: ASSSLGTETNYGYT

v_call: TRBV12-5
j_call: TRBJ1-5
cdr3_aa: ASGPGGRWDQPQH

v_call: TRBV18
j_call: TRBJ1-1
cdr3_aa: ASSPPAGKAF

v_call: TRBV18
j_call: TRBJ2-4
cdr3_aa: ASSPLSGGAKNIQY

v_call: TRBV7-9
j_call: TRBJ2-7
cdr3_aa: ASSPPGQSYEQY

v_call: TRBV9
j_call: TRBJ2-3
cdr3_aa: ASSVAPRQLSDTQY

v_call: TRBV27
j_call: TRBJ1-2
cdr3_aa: ASSLFGRGMDGYT

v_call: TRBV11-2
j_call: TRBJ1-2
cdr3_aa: ASSLVSRDSGYT

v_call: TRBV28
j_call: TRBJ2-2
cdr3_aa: ASSPTTSGGALGGELF

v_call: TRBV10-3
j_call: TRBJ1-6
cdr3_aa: AISESTADNSPLH

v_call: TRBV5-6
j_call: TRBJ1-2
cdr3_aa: ASSSGSYGYT

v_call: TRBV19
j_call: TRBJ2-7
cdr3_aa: ASSPGDRGPYEQY

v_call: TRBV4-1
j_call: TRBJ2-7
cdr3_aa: ASSRPDFYYEQY

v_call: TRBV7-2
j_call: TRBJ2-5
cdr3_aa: ASSQGAVKYQETQY

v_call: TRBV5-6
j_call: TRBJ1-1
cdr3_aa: ASSRVTEAF

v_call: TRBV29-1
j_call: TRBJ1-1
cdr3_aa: SVRNRESGTEAF

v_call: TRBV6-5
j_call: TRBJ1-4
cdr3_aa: ASSRGPGEKLF

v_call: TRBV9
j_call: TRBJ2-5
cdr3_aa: ASSVERGDQETQY

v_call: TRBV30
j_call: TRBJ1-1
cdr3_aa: AWSVRGPGTEAF

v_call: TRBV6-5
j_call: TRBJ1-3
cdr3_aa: ASRGHLSGNTIY

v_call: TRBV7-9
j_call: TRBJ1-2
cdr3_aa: ASSNGAYGYT

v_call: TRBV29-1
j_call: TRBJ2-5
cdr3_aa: SVGTAQETQY

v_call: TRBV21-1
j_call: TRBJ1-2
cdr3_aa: ASSGADGYT

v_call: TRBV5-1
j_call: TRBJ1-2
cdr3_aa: ASSLRQGGGYT

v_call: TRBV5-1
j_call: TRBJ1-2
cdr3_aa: ASSSLGSGNRDGYT